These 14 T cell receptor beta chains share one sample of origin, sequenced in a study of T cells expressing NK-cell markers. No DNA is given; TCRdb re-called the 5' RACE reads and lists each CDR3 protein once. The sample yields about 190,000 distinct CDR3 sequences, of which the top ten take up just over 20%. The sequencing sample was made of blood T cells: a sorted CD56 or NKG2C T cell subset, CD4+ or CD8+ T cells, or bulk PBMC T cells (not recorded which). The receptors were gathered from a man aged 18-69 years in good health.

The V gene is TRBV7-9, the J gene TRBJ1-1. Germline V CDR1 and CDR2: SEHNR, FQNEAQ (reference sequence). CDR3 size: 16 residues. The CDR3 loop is CASSLVAGLAGPEAFF. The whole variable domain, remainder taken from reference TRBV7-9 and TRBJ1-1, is DTGVSQNPRHKITKRGQNVTFRCDPISEHNRLYWYRQTLGQGPEFLTYFQNEAQLEKSRLLSDRFSAERPKGSFSTLEIQRTEQGDSAMYLCASSLVAGLAGPEAFFGQGTRLTVV.

This chain's CDR3 is CATSRDKENTEAFF. The J gene is TRBJ1-1, the V gene TRBV15. This CDR3 is built from 14 residues. Germline V gene sequence: CDR1 LNHNV, CDR2 YYDKDF (reference sequence). Based on the CDR3 plus reference TRBV15 and TRBJ1-1, the full variable domain is DAMVIQNPRYQVTQFGKPVTLSCSQTLNHNVMYWYQQKSSQAPKLLFHYYDKDFNNEADTPDNFQSRRPNTSFCFLDIRSPGLGDTAMYLCATSRDKENTEAFFGQGTRLTVV.

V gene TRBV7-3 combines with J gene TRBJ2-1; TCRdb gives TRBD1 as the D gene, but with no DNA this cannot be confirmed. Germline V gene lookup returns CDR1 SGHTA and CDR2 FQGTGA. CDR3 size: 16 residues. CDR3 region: CASSSNPGEPYNEQFF.

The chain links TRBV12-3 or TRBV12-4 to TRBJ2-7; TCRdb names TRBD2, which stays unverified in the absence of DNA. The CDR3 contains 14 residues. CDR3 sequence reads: CASSWDLAGSEQYF.

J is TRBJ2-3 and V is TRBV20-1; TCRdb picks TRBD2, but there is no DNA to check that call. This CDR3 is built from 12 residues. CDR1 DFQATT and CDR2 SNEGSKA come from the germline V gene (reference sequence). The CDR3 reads CSESPATDTQYF.

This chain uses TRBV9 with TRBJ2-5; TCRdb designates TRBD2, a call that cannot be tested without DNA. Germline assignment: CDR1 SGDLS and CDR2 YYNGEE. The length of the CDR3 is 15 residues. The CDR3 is CASSLGLAGVETQYF.

The CDR3 protein is CASSINAGGYEQYF. V is TRBV19 and J is TRBJ2-7; the TCRdb call, TRBD1, lacks DNA for checking. CDR1 LNHDA and CDR2 SQIVND come from the germline V gene (reference sequence). The CDR3 covers 14 residues.

CDR3 loop: CSVEDFRGGYTF. The chain recombines TRBV29-1 with TRBJ1-2. CDR1 and CDR2 from the germline V gene are SQVTM and ANQGSEA. The CDR3 is 12 amino acids.

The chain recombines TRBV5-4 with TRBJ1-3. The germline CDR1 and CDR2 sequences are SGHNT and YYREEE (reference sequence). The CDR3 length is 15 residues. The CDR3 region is CASSSDRQSGNTIYF. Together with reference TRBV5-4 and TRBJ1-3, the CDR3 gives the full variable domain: ETGVTQSPTHLIKTRGQQVTLRCSSQSGHNTVSWYQQALGQGPQFIFQYYREEENGRGNFPPRFSGLQFPNYSSELNVNALELDDSALYLCASSSDRQSGNTIYFGEGSWLTVV.

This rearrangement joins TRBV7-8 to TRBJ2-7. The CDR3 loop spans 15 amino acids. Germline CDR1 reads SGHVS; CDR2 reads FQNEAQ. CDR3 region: CASSPSLGWAYEQYF.

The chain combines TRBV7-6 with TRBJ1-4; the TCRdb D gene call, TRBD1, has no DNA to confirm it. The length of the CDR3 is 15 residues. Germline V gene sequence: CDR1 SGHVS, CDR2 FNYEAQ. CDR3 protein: CASSLEWGENEKLFF.

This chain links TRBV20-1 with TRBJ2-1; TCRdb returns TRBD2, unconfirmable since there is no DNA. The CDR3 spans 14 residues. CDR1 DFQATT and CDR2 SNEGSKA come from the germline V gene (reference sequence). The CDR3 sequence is CSATIAGGHGEQFF.

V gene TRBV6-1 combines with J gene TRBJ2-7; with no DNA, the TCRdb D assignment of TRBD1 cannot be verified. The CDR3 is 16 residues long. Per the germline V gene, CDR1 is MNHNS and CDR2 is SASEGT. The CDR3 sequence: CASSASVTGVPYEQYF.

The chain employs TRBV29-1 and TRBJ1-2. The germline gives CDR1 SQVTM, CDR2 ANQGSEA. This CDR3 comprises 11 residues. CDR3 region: CSVQIGYGYTF.